This T cell receptor (beta chain) was documented in a study of T cells in Graves' hyperthyroidism and ophthalmopathy. This clonotype was seen many times. Its antigen is still unknown. Study conclusions and caveats: Stable hyperthyroidism was told apart from ophthalmopathy by a model built on 13 V-J features.

Amplified TCR beta CDR3 regions derived from RNA transcripts. With the HTBI primer set, the TCR CDR3 went through a first round of RT-PCR. TCRdb reprocessed the multiplex PCR reads with MiXCR, giving one entry per CDR3 protein. The repertoire holds some 600,000 distinct CDR3 sequences, with 11% to 15% as singletons. The CDR3 runs 11 residues. Trimming shortened V by 6 bases and J by 2 bases, and 7 bases separated the two germline ends. From germline, CDR1 is SQVTM and CDR2 ANQGSEA. Clinical symptoms, serum thyroxine and TRAb, thyroid ultrasound and orbital computed tomography were used for the diagnoses. PBMCs were sourced from approximately 10 ml fresh peripheral blood.

This chain joins TRBV29-1 and TRBJ2-5, with D unclear. The specimen was blood. The TCR sequence derives from a woman aged 25 to 39 with Graves' hyperthyroidism that later progressed to Graves' ophthalmopathy. The CDR3 sequence is CSVAAQETQYF. Written as DNA, the CDR3 is TGCAGCGTGGCCGCGCAAGAGACCCAGTACTTC.